The 8 T cell receptor beta chains below all came from one sample that was sequenced in a study of cytomegalovirus exposure and HLA in healthy donors. The study ran its PCR with 60 Vbeta and 13 Jbeta primers. Sequenced by immunoSEQ multiplex PCR; TCRdb stores in-frame clones only, minus some. Altogether 120,000 or so clones are present, 55% to 75% being singletons, with the ten largest covering roughly 1.5%. The sequencing input was PBMCs. The source is a man aged 25 to 40 in good health and CMV-seropositive.

The gene calls are TRBV15 and TRBJ2-5; 7 bases align to TRBD2. Germline assignment: CDR1 LNHNV and CDR2 YYDKDF (reference sequence). The CDR3 is 13 amino acids. V lost 8 bases, J lost 2 bases, and 5 bases stayed unmatched. CDR3 loop: CATRPGGQETQYF. In DNA form, the CDR3 reads TGTGCCACCCGACCGGGGGGACAAGAGACCCAGTACTTC. The full variable domain, its missing parts supplied by reference TRBV15 and TRBJ2-5, is DAMVIQNPRYQVTQFGKPVTLSCSQTLNHNVMYWYQQKSSQAPKLLFHYYDKDFNNEADTPDNFQSRRPNTSFCFLDIRSPGLGDTAMYLCATRPGGQETQYFGPGTRLLVL.

The genes are TRBV5-6 and TRBJ2-1; weak D call: TRBD1 (6 bases). The CDR3 contains 14 residues. Per germline, CDR1 SGHDT and CDR2 YYEEEE. Trimming took off 0 bases at V and 10 bases at J, with 14 bases between the two ends. CDR3 nucleotide sequence: TGTGCCAGCAGCTTGGTGCCGGGACAAGGAGAGCAGTTCTTC. This translates into CASSLVPGQGEQFF.

The chain combines TRBV25-1 with TRBJ2-7; 10 bases agree with TRBD2. The CDR3 spans 14 residues. The V gene's germline CDR1 is MGHDK and CDR2 SYGVNS. The ends lost 6 bases at V and 7 bases at J; junction bases unmatched: 9. The CDR3 nucleotides read TGTGCCAGCAGGGGGAGCGGGAGGGGTGGTGAGCAGTACTTC. Protein product: CASRGSGRGGEQYF.

This chain links TRBV5-4 with TRBJ2-5, with D unresolved. Germline assignment: CDR1 SGHNT and CDR2 YYREEE (reference sequence). Between the trimmed V and J ends, which lost 0 bases and 5 bases, there was a span of 14 bases. This CDR3 is built from 15 residues. This CDR3 reads CASSLGSAAGETQYF. In DNA form, the CDR3 reads TGTGCCAGCAGCTTGGGCTCCGCGGCTGGGGAGACCCAGTACTTC. The variable domain in full, completed from reference TRBV5-4 and TRBJ2-5, reads ETGVTQSPTHLIKTRGQQVTLRCSSQSGHNTVSWYQQALGQGPQFIFQYYREEENGRGNFPPRFSGLQFPNYSSELNVNALELDDSALYLCASSLGSAAGETQYFGPGTRLLVL.

This chain links TRBV27 with TRBJ2-1; D is possibly TRBD1 (6 bases). The germline CDR1 and CDR2 sequences are MNHEY and SMNVEV (reference sequence). The CDR3 runs to 15 residues. The V end lost 2 bases, the J end lost 6 bases, and 14 bases lay between the germline ends. Here the CDR3 reads CASSLQGYGFNEQFF. CDR3 bases: TGTGCCAGCAGTTTACAGGGGTACGGTTTCAATGAGCAGTTCTTC.

This sequence joins TRBV5-1 and TRBJ1-1; D remains unclear. V lost 0 bases to trimming and J lost 4 bases, with 13 bases between them. The CDR3 is 15 residues long. Germline V gene sequence: CDR1 SGHRS, CDR2 YFSETQ. CDR3 coding DNA: TGCGCCAGCAGCTTGGGCGAATATGAGAGCACTGAAGCTTTCTTT. Protein sequence: CASSLGEYESTEAFF.

This clone was detected only a few times. The chain is built from TRBV2 and TRBJ2-2; D is unresolved. V gave up 5 bases and J gave up 4 bases, with 11 bases separating them. The germline V gene has CDR1 SNHLY and CDR2 FYNNEI. This CDR3 has 14 residues. CDR3 sequence (DNA): TGTGCCAGCAGTTACCGGGTCCTCACCGGGGAGCTGTTTTTT. Residues: CASSYRVLTGELFF.

This chain joins TRBV19 and TRBJ1-5; the D gene is possibly TRBD1 (6 bases). V lost 7 bases and J lost 0, with 13 bases in between. Germline CDR1 is LNHDA and CDR2 is SQIVND (reference sequence). The CDR3 is 15 amino acids. The CDR3 loop reads CASNVQGYSNQPQHF. The CDR3 DNA follows: TGTGCCAGTAATGTACAGGGTTATAGCAATCAGCCCCAGCATTTT. Using reference TRBV19 and TRBJ1-5 for the parts outside the CDR3, the full variable domain is DGGITQSPKYLFRKEGQNVTLSCEQNLNHDAMYWYRQDPGQGLRLIYYSQIVNDFQKGDIAEGYSVSREKKESFPLTVTSAQKNPTAFYLCASNVQGYSNQPQHFGDGTRLSIL.